Here is one T cell receptor (beta chain) with its context. Antigen unknown. This sample is drawn from a study of T-cell reconstitution after alpha-beta-depleted transplantation in children. This CDR3 is built from 16 residues. Per the germline V gene, CDR1 is GTSNPN and CDR2 is SVGIG (reference sequence). The V end was cut by 0 bases, the J end by 0 bases, with 12 bases between. Preparation of the TCRbeta library was carried out with unique molecular identifiers. TCRdb called the PCR reads again in MiXCR, with one record for every CDR3 protein. The sample has about 980,000 distinct CDR3 sequences, 25% to 35% seen once. Study-wide results and caveats: Elevated TCRbeta diversity at day 60 was traced, in some patients, to surviving recipient T cells and thymic progenitors. It was newly produced T cells that mostly accounted for T-cell counts and diversity one year after transplant. Several hundred expanded graft clones reportedly were the source of alpha-beta T cells about two months after transplant.

This specimen was PBMCs, mostly from graft donor cells, taken 360 days after TCRalphabeta/CD19-depleted stem cell transplant. This chain links TRBV30 with TRBJ2-4, with no clear D. This TCR was sampled from a boy in the first two years of life who had a stem cell transplant for SCID, so the T cells may come from the graft donor. CDR3: CAWSVGHSLAKNIQYF. CDR3 sequence (DNA): TGTGCCTGGAGTGTAGGTCATAGCCTAGCCAAAAACATTCAGTACTTC. The complete variable domain, with remaining parts taken from reference TRBV30 and TRBJ2-4, reads SQTIHQWPATLVQPVGSPLSLECTVEGTSNPNLYWYRQAAGRGLQLLFYSVGIGQISSEVPQNLSASRPQDRQFILSSKKLLLSDSGFYLCAWSVGHSLAKNIQYFGAGTRLSVL.